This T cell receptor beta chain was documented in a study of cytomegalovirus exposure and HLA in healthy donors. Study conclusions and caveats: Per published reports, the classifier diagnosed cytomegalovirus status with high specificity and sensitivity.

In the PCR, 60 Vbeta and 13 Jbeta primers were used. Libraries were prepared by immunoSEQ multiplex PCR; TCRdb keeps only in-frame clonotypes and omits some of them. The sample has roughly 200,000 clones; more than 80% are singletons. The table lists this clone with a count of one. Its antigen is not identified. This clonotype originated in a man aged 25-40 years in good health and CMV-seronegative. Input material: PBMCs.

The CDR3 nucleotides are TGTGCCAGCAGCTTCAAGGACAGGACCACAGATACGCAGTATTTT. It is translated as CASSFKDRTTDTQYF. V gene TRBV13 combines with J gene TRBJ2-3, with 7 positions matching TRBD1. Germline CDR1 is PRHDT and CDR2 is FYEKMQ (reference sequence). V lost 3 bases and J lost 2; bases outside the gene matches: 5. There are 15 residues in the CDR3.